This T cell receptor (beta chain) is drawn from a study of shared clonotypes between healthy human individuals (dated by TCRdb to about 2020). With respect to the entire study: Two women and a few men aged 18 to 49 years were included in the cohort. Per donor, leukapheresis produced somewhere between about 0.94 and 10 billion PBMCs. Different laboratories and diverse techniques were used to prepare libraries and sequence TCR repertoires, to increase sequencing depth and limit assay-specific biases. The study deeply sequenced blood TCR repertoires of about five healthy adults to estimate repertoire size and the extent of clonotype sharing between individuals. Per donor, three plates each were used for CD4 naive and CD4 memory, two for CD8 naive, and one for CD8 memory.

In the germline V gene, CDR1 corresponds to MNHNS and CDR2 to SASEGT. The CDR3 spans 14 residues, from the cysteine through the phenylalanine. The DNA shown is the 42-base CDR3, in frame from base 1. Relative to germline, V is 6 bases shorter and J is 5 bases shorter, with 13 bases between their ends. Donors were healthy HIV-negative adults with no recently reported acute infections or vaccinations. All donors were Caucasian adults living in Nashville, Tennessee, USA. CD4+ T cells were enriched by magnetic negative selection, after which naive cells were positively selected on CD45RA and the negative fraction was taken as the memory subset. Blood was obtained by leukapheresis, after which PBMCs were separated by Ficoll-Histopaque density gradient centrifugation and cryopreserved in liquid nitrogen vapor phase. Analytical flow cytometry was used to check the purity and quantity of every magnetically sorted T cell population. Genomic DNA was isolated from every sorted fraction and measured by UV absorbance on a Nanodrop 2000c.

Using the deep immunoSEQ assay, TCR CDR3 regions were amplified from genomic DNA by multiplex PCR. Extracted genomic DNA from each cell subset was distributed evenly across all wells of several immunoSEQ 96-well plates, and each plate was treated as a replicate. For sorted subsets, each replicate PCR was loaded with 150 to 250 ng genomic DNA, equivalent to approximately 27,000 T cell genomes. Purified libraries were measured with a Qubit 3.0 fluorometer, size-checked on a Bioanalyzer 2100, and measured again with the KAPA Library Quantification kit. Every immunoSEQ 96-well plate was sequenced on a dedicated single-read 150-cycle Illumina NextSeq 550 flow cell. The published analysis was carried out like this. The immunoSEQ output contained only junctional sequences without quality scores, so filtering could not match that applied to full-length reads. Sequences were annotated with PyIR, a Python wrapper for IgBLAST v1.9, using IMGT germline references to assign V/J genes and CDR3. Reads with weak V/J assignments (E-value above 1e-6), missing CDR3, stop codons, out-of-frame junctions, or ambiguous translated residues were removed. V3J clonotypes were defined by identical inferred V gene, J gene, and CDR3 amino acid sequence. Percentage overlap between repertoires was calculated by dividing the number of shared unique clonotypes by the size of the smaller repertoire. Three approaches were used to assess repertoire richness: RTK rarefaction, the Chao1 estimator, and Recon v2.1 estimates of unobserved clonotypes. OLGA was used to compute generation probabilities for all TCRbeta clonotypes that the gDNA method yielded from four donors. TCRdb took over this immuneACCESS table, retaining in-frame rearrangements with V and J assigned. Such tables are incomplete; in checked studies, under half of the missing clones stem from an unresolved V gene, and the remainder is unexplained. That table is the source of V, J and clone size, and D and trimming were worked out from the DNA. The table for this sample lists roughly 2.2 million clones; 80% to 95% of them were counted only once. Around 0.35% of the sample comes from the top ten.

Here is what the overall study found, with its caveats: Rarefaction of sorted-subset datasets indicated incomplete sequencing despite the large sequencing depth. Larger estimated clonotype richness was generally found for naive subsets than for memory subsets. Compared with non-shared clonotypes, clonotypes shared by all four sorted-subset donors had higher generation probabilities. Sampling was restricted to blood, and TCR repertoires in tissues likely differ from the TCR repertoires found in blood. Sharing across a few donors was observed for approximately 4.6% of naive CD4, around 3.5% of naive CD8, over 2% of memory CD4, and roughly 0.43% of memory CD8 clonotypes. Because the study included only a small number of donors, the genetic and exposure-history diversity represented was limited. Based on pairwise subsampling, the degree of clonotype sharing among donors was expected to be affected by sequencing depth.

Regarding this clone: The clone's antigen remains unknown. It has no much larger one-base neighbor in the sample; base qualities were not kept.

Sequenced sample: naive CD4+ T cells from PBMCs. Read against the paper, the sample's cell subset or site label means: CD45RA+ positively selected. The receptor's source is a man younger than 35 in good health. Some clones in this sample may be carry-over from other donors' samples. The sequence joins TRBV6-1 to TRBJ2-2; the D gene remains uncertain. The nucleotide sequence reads TGTGCCAGCAGGACCGCCAGCCTGACCGGGGAGCTGTTTTTT. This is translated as CASRTASLTGELFF.